Given below is one T cell receptor (beta chain) in context. Its antigen is unknown. No per-base quality is available; no much larger clone lies one base away. This sample is drawn from a study of blood T cell repertoires in COVID-19 (TCRdb year 2020). In the study overall: The collaborator samples originated in the United States, Italy and Spain and spanned the acute and convalescent phases of COVID-19. The prospective study material was composed of cDNA or gDNA derived from T cells, B-cell-depleted T cells, or PBMCs. The dataset comprised deeply sampled blood TCRbeta repertoires from subjects exposed to, actively infected with, or recovered from COVID-19. The repertoires were made available in a free public database intended to serve as a resource for research on the immune response to SARS-CoV-2. Samples were obtained from the ongoing ImmuneRACE study (first 160 participants) and from roughly 1,300 subjects provided by 6 global collaborators. The sample metadata nearly always contained a de-identified subject ID, COVID-19 status, age in years and sex. Where available, HLA class I and class II types were obtained from metadata supplied by the sample provider rather than from assay-based typing. Results the study describes overall, beyond this receptor: The quantity of clinical and demographic metadata differed by source and by participant and was supplied without curation.

TCRbeta CDR3 regions were amplified from genomic DNA by means of the immunoSEQ Assay, a bias-controlled multiplex PCR. From the authors' description of their analysis: The number of nucleated cells in each sample was estimated by amplification of reference gene primers within the assay. To quantify the absolute abundance of each unique TCRbeta CDR3 rearrangement, sequence reads were collapsed and filtered. For each sample, productive Simpson clonality was calculated by taking the square root of Simpson's diversity index across productive rearrangements. In TCRdb, the immuneACCESS table is reduced to in-frame sequences with V and J assigned. These tables do not hold every clone; where another copy was compared, an unresolved V gene accounts for under half, and the others remain unexplained. D and trimming were read from the DNA, whereas the V and J calls and clone size are those reported in that table. The sample profile shows around 400,000 clones; approximately 90% of them were found once. Together, the top ten hold 0.7% to 0.95% of the sample.

In the prospective study, participants were roughly 18 to 100 years old, resided in about two dozen geographic areas of the United States, and were enrolled through a virtual design. Cohort assignment in the prospective study relied on participant-reported clinical history from a screening survey and a study questionnaire. Exposed participants had been in contact, within 2 weeks of entering the study, with a person who had a PCR-confirmed or clinician-diagnosed case of COVID-19. Mobile phlebotomists in the prospective study collected whole blood, serum and a nasopharyngeal or oropharyngeal swab from every participant. Participants in the prospective study had the option to provide additional blood draws and questionnaires over an approximately two-month period. Before DNA extraction, prospective study blood samples were shipped either frozen or at room temperature. V has 0 bases trimmed and J has 4 bases trimmed; junction bases matching no gene number 4. The CDR3 has 16 amino acids, counting the end cysteine and phenylalanine. Kept here is only the CDR3 DNA, which spans 48 bases and is read in frame from base 1. Based on the germline V gene, the CDR1 and CDR2 sequences are SGHRS and YFSETQ.

This receptor chain uses TRBV5-1 and TRBJ2-5; the central 12 bases match TRBD2. Sequencing was performed on PBMCs or T cells enriched from blood (not recorded which). The sequence came from a middle-aged woman who had been exposed to COVID-19. The CDR3 sequence is CASSLGTSGAGETQYF. In nucleotides, the sequence is TGCGCCAGCAGCTTGGGGACTAGCGGGGCCGGAGAGACCCAGTACTTC.